The 21 T cell receptor beta chains below come from one sample, sequenced in a study of OX40 agonist ivuxolimab in advanced cancers. Data came from immunoSEQ multiplex PCR; TCRdb stores just in-frame clones and leaves some out. The sample contains around 75,000 clones, over 85% of which appear only once. The sequences come from CD4+ or CD8+ T cells sorted from blood, collected in a trial of the OX40 agonist ivuxolimab. These receptors were taken from an adult with an advanced solid tumor such as melanoma, head and neck, liver or kidney cancer.

This chain joins TRBV9 and TRBJ2-7, with TRBD1 identical over 8 bases. The J segment lost 2 bases and the V segment lost 2 bases, leaving 24 bases of the junction unmatched. This CDR3 contains 21 residues. Germline CDR1 is SGDLS and CDR2 is YYNGEE. The CDR3 region is CASSVSGDRWNLLNPTYEQYF. CDR3 nucleotide sequence: TGTGCCAGCAGCGTGTCCGGGGACAGGTGGAACCTCCTAAACCCCACCTACGAGCAGTACTTC.

The CDR3 reads CASSWGPEGDNEQFF. The CDR3 DNA sequence: TGTGCCAGCAGCTGGGGCCCGGAAGGGGACAATGAGCAGTTCTTC. V gene TRBV7-9 combines with J gene TRBJ2-1, with D tentatively TRBD1 (5 bases). Germline values: CDR1 SEHNR, CDR2 FQNEAQ (reference sequence). The CDR3 totals 15 residues. V was pared by 4 bases and J by 5 bases, with 15 bases between.

This sequence joins TRBV18 and TRBJ2-3, with TRBD2 matching over 9 bases. Per germline, CDR1 KGHSH and CDR2 LQKENI. Unmatched junction bases numbered 9, after V lost 6 bases and J lost 2 bases. The CDR3 length is 16 residues. CDR3 amino acids: CASSPVSGSPTDTQYF. The CDR3 bases are TGTGCCAGCTCCCCCGTTAGCGGGAGCCCCACAGATACGCAGTATTTT.

The chain couples TRBV7-9 to TRBJ2-7; 8 bases line up with TRBD1. The CDR3 loop spans 15 amino acids. Germline lookup yields CDR1 SEHNR and CDR2 FQNEAQ (reference sequence). The junction had 9 bases not matched to a gene; V was cut back by 5 bases and J by 3 bases. The CDR3 coding sequence is TGTGCCAGCAGCCCTTTGGCAGGGGGCTTCTACGAGCAGTACTTC. This gives the protein CASSPLAGGFYEQYF.

The chain links TRBV6-5 to TRBJ1-2; D might be TRBD1 (5 bases). The CDR3 is 14 residues long. CDR1 and CDR2 (germline): MNHEY, SVGAGI. V dropped 0 bases and J dropped 7 bases, with 12 bases sitting between them. The CDR3 sequence is CASSYSRWGFGYTF. Written as DNA, the CDR3 is TGTGCCAGCAGTTACTCACGTTGGGGGTTTGGCTACACCTTC.

This chain links TRBV10-2 with TRBJ1-2; weak D call: TRBD1 (6 bases). V lost 4 bases, J lost 4 bases, and 13 bases lay in between. The CDR3 sequence is 14 residues long. CDR1 WSHSY and CDR2 SAAADI come from the germline V gene. The DNA of the CDR3 is TGCGCCAGCAGTGCTACCGGGACACCCTATGGCTACACCTTC. This sequence encodes CASSATGTPYGYTF.

This clone is judged medium-sized. The rearrangement links TRBV30 to TRBJ1-2; maybe TRBD1 (5 bases). CDR1 and CDR2 from the germline V gene are GTSNPN and SVGIG (reference sequence). The CDR3 covers 12 residues. Trimming left V 2 bases short and J 8 bases short, with 12 bases between. CDR3 amino acids: CAWSPGARGYTF. DNA for the CDR3: TGTGCCTGGAGTCCCGGGGCGCGAGGCTACACCTTC.

The chain couples TRBV7-9 to TRBJ1-2; D is undetermined. The CDR3 covers 15 residues. Per germline, CDR1 SEHNR and CDR2 FQNEAQ (reference sequence). V was trimmed by 2 bases and J by 2 bases, leaving 12 bases between them. CDR3 protein: CASSLKAGPNYGYTF. The CDR3 bases are TGTGCCAGCAGCTTAAAGGCCGGACCAAACTATGGCTACACCTTC.

This chain uses TRBV11-2 with TRBJ2-1; D is unclear. V dropped 1 base and J dropped 12 bases, with 7 bases sitting between them. The CDR3 is 11 amino acids. Germline values: CDR1 SGHAT, CDR2 FQNNGV. CDR3 sequence: CASSLGVPQFF. In DNA form, the CDR3 reads TGTGCCAGCAGCTTAGGCGTGCCGCAGTTCTTC. Combining the CDR3 with reference TRBV11-2 and TRBJ2-1 gives the whole variable domain EAGVAQSPRYKIIEKRQSVAFWCNPISGHATLYWYQQILGQGPKLLIQFQNNGVVDDSQLPKDRFSAERLKGVDSTLKIQPAKLEDSAVYLCASSLGVPQFFGPGTRLTVL.

The V gene is TRBV10-3, the J gene TRBJ1-6; 7 bases fit TRBD1. Germline assignment: CDR1 ENHRY and CDR2 SYGVKD. Trimming took 5 bases from V and 7 from J; bases not matched to a gene: 5. The CDR3 runs to 14 residues. The CDR3 nucleotides are TGTGCCATCAGTACGAGGGACAGAAATTCACCCCTCCACTTT. As protein: CAISTRDRNSPLHF.

This clone was picked up one time. This sequence joins TRBV25-1 and TRBJ2-4, with TRBD1 matching over 7 bases. The length of the CDR3 is 14 residues. After removal of 5 bases from V and 8 bases from J, the junction contained 9 bases not matched to a gene. Germline V CDR1 and CDR2: MGHDK, SYGVNS. CDR3 sequence reads: CASSKGQMGDIQYF. The DNA of the CDR3 is TGTGCCAGCAGTAAGGGACAGATGGGCGACATTCAGTACTTC.

The chain combines TRBV15 with TRBJ1-5; 7 nucleotides align to TRBD1. This CDR3 has 14 amino acids. The V gene's germline CDR1 is LNHNV and CDR2 YYDKDF (reference sequence). V trimming: 4 bases; J trimming: 7 bases; junction bases outside the gene matches: 7. For the CDR3, the DNA is TGTGCCACCAGCAATAACAGGGGAGAGCAGCCCCAGCATTTT. It specifies CATSNNRGEQPQHF.

This chain links TRBV7-2 with TRBJ1-3; no clear D. The CDR3 length is 14 residues. V dropped 2 bases and J dropped 2 bases, with 7 bases sitting between them. Germline CDR1 and CDR2: SGHTA and FQGNSA. As DNA, the CDR3 is TGTGCCAGCAGCTTACAAGTAGCTGGAAACACCATATATTTT. This codes for CASSLQVAGNTIYF.

V is TRBV6-1 and J is TRBJ1-2; D is ambiguous. The CDR3 runs to 12 residues. The V end was cut by 6 bases, the J end by 7 bases, with 12 bases between. Looked up from germline, CDR1 is MNHNS and CDR2 is SASEGT. CDR3 residues: CASRSGDGGYTF. The CDR3 DNA follows: TGTGCCAGCAGATCCGGGGATGGTGGCTACACCTTC.

The chain joins TRBV28 to TRBJ2-1, with 11 bases fitting TRBD1. CDR1 is MDHEN, CDR2 SYDVKM, per germline. This CDR3 contains 15 residues. V gave up 4 bases and J gave up 7 bases; unmatched junction bases: 6. The CDR3, as DNA: TGTGCCAGCAGTTGGACAGGGGGCTTTGTGAATGAGCAGTTCTTC. Translating it yields CASSWTGGFVNEQFF. Looking up the rest from reference TRBV28 and TRBJ2-1 gives the full variable domain: DVKVTQSSRYLVKRTGEKVFLECVQDMDHENMFWYRQDPGLGLRLIYFSYDVKMKEKGDIPEGYSVSREKKERFSLILESASTNQTSMYLCASSWTGGFVNEQFFGPGTRLTVL.

V usage is TRBV5-4 and J usage is TRBJ1-1; 8 bases are shared with TRBD1. Trimming removed 4 bases from V and 7 bases from J; junction bases left unmatched: 15. Germline V gene data show CDR1 as SGHNT and CDR2 as YYREEE (reference sequence). The CDR3 has 16 residues. The CDR3 DNA is TGTGCCAGCAGCCCCCCGGGACAGGACGTTCCTGATGAAGCTTTCTTT. It specifies CASSPPGQDVPDEAFF. Full variable domain (outside the CDR3, taken from reference TRBV5-4 and TRBJ1-1): ETGVTQSPTHLIKTRGQQVTLRCSSQSGHNTVSWYQQALGQGPQFIFQYYREEENGRGNFPPRFSGLQFPNYSSELNVNALELDDSALYLCASSPPGQDVPDEAFFGQGTRLTVV.

This chain links TRBV18 with TRBJ2-5; TRBD1 matches 10 bases. Germline V gives CDR1 KGHSH, CDR2 LQKENI. The junction had 5 bases not matched to a gene; V was cut back by 3 bases and J by 4 bases. This CDR3 contains 15 residues. The CDR3 reads CASSPWTGGRETQYF. The DNA for the CDR3 is TGTGCCAGCTCACCTTGGACAGGGGGTCGAGAGACCCAGTACTTC.

The chain couples TRBV5-4 to TRBJ2-6; the match to TRBD2 covers 8 bases. The CDR3 extends over 16 amino acids. Trimming took 6 bases from V and 3 from J; bases not matched to a gene: 8. Germline V CDR1 and CDR2: SGHNT, YYREEE (reference sequence). This CDR3 reads CASTAGGRYGANVLTF. DNA of the CDR3: TGTGCCAGCACCGCGGGGGGCAGGTATGGGGCCAACGTCCTGACTTTC.

Note on this clone: This same CDR3 is encoded by further DNA sequences in the sample. The chain links TRBV5-1 to TRBJ2-5; the D gene is possibly TRBD1 (5 bases). Trimming left V 0 bases short and J 5 bases short, with 8 bases between. The CDR3 totals 13 residues. The germline V gene encodes CDR1 SGHRS and CDR2 YFSETQ. CDR3 nucleotides: TGCGCCAGCAGCTTGGGGCAGGGTGAGACCCAGTACTTC. Encoded protein: CASSLGQGETQYF. Supplemented by reference TRBV5-1 and TRBJ2-5, the full variable domain reads KAGVTQTPRYLIKTRGQQVTLSCSPISGHRSVSWYQQTPGQGLQFLFEYFSETQRNKGNFPGRFSGRQFSNSRSEMNVSTLELGDSALYLCASSLGQGETQYFGPGTRLLVL.

The chain recombines TRBV6-6 with TRBJ1-2; D gene uncertain. Germline V lookup: CDR1 MNHNY, CDR2 SVGAGI (reference sequence). This CDR3 has 10 amino acids. Trimming cost V 4 bases and J 8 bases, with 5 bases left between them. The CDR3 protein is CASSLGGYTF. In DNA form, the CDR3 reads TGTGCCAGCAGTTTGGGAGGCTACACCTTC.

This clone was observed a single time. This chain uses TRBV18 with TRBJ2-1; TRBD2 matches 9 bases. This CDR3 comprises 15 residues. Germline CDR1 KGHSH, CDR2 LQKENI. Germline trimming cut 0 bases from V and 9 bases from J; bases unmatched to any gene: 6. The CDR3 loop is CASSPPIAGEGEQFF. In DNA form, the CDR3 reads TGTGCCAGCTCACCACCGATAGCGGGAGAGGGTGAGCAGTTCTTC. Full variable domain (remainder filled in from reference TRBV18 and TRBJ2-1): NAGVMQNPRHLVRRRGQEARLRCSPMKGHSHVYWYRQLPEEGLKFMVYLQKENIIDESGMPKERFSAEFPKEGPSILRIQQVVRGDSAAYFCASSPPIAGEGEQFFGPGTRLTVL.